These 27 T cell receptor beta chains were all obtained from the same sample, sequenced in a study of Ad26.COV2.S vaccination and SARS-CoV-2 variants. Produced via immunoSEQ multiplex PCR; TCRdb's table is partial and in-frame only. The table shows roughly 390,000 clones, with 80% to 90% occurring only once. Treatment given: 15 to 20 received Ad26.COV2.S at low or high dose, single or two shots; roughly five received placebo; per-sample allocation not given. Material that was analyzed had been drawn on day 63 after the first vaccine or placebo injection. The material was peripheral blood, obtained in a trial of Ad26.COV2.S vaccine versus placebo. Receptors originate from a person aged 18-65 years who received the Ad26.COV2.S COVID-19 vaccine or a placebo.

This sequence joins TRBV2 and TRBJ2-7, with 7 bases that match TRBD1. CDR3 length: 13 amino acids. Trimming at V came to 4 bases and at J to 4 bases, leaving 4 bases not matched to a gene. Per the germline V gene, CDR1 is SNHLY and CDR2 is FYNNEI. The CDR3 region has the DNA TGTGCCAGCAGTGTTGTACAGGGGTACGAGCAGTACTTC. It encodes CASSVVQGYEQYF.

The genes are TRBV20-1 and TRBJ1-2, with a tentative D call TRBD1 (5 bases). CDR3 length: 13 residues. Deletions cut 4 bases from V and 4 bases from J, with 13 bases between. Germline assignment: CDR1 DFQATT and CDR2 SNEGSKA (reference sequence). The DNA of the CDR3 is TGCAGTGCTATTGAAACCGGGACCTATGGCTACACCTTC. It specifies CSAIETGTYGYTF.

The chain has TRBV19 and TRBJ1-5, with D tentatively TRBD1 (5 bases). Germline V gene data show CDR1 as LNHDA and CDR2 as SQIVND (reference sequence). The CDR3 is 13 amino acids. Trimming took 6 bases from V and 4 from J, leaving 10 bases between them. The CDR3 reads CASRPGNNQPQHF. The CDR3, as DNA: TGTGCCAGTAGACCAGGGAATAATCAGCCCCAGCATTTT.

Remarks on this clone: The limits of the CDR3 on the DNA are not certain, so only TCRdb's listed CDR3 is given. Here the CDR3 reads CASSKGDPGVGNGNQPQHF. J is TRBJ1-5 and V is TRBV21-1. TRBV21-1 is flagged as a pseudogene. Termini included, the CDR3 measures 19 amino acids.

V gene TRBV10-3 combines with J gene TRBJ2-6; a possible D gene is TRBD1 (5 bases). This CDR3 has 15 residues. Germline CDR1 ENHRY, CDR2 SYGVKD. V lost 11 bases and J 0 bases, leaving 14 bases between the germline ends. The CDR3 DNA reads TGTGCCGCCTCAGGGATTTACTCTGGGGCCAACGTCCTGACTTTC. This translates into CAASGIYSGANVLTF.

V gene TRBV9 combines with J gene TRBJ1-2; D is uncertain. The CDR3 covers 13 residues. Looked up from germline, CDR1 is SGDLS and CDR2 is YYNGEE. V lost 0 bases and J 7 bases, leaving 10 bases between the germline ends. CDR3 region: CASSVGLAIGYTF. CDR3 in DNA: TGTGCCAGCAGCGTAGGTTTAGCAATTGGCTACACCTTC. Full variable domain (rest looked up from reference TRBV9 and TRBJ1-2): DSGVTQTPKHLITATGQRVTLRCSPRSGDLSVYWYQQSLDQGLQFLIQYYNGEERAKGNILERFSAQQFPDLHSELNLSSLELGDSALYFCASSVGLAIGYTFGSGTRLTVV.

The chain combines TRBV7-9 with TRBJ1-2; D is possibly TRBD1 (6 bases). CDR1 and CDR2 (germline): SEHNR, FQNEAQ (reference sequence). The CDR3 has 14 residues. The V end was cut by 5 bases, the J end by 3 bases, with 13 bases between. The CDR3 region has the DNA TGTGCCAGCAGCGTCCGGGACACCGACTATGGCTACACCTTC. Its protein is CASSVRDTDYGYTF.

The count of this clone is one. The V call is TRBV5-1, the J call TRBJ2-7; 12 positions match TRBD2. The V segment lost 0 bases and the J segment 0 bases; nucleotides outside the gene matches: 4. This CDR3 is 17 amino acids long. The germline CDR1 and CDR2 sequences are SGHRS and YFSETQ. Written as DNA, the CDR3 is TGCGCCAGCAGCTTGGCCGGGACTAGCGGGTCCTCCTACGAGCAGTACTTC. Its protein is CASSLAGTSGSSYEQYF.

The rearrangement joins TRBV4-1 to TRBJ2-2; 10 bases map to TRBD1. The CDR3 is made up of 16 amino acids. Germline CDR1 reads MGHRA; CDR2 reads YSYEKL. The V gene end was trimmed by 4 bases and the J gene end by 3 bases; junction bases not matched to a gene: 5. CDR3 sequence (DNA): TGCGCCAGCAGCCCGCTGGGGACAGGGGACACCGGGGAGCTGTTTTTT. Amino acid sequence: CASSPLGTGDTGELFF.

The chain carries TRBV7-9 and TRBJ2-7; D call uncertain. Looked up from germline, CDR1 is SEHNR and CDR2 is FQNEAQ (reference sequence). The V and J ends lost 5 bases and 1 base respectively, with 30 bases between them. CDR3 size: 20 residues. DNA for the CDR3: TGTGCCAGCAGCACCAGACTTATTATGGGCGGACGGGCCGGGTCCTACGAGCAGTACTTC. This translates into CASSTRLIMGGRAGSYEQYF.

V gene TRBV5-1 combines with J gene TRBJ2-1; the match to TRBD1 covers 8 bases. This CDR3 has 15 residues. After removal of 4 bases from V and 3 bases from J, the junction contained 6 bases not matched to a gene. Germline loops: CDR1 SGHRS, CDR2 YFSETQ. The CDR3 sequence: CASSKGQGNYNEQFF. The CDR3 DNA sequence: TGCGCCAGCAGCAAAGGACAGGGCAACTACAATGAGCAGTTCTTC. The full variable domain, its missing parts supplied by reference TRBV5-1 and TRBJ2-1, is KAGVTQTPRYLIKTRGQQVTLSCSPISGHRSVSWYQQTPGQGLQFLFEYFSETQRNKGNFPGRFSGRQFSNSRSEMNVSTLELGDSALYLCASSKGQGNYNEQFFGPGTRLTVL.

This chain uses TRBV14 with TRBJ2-7; unclear D gene. This CDR3 contains 14 residues. In germline, CDR1 is SGHDN, CDR2 FVKESK. The ends were cut back, 7 bases at V and 4 bases at J, with 17 bases in the middle. This CDR3 is CASIWEGIEYEQYF. The CDR3 DNA is TGTGCCAGCATCTGGGAAGGGATCGAGTACGAGCAGTACTTC. Together with reference TRBV14 and TRBJ2-7, the CDR3 gives the full variable domain: EAGVTQFPSHSVIEKGQTVTLRCDPISGHDNLYWYRRVMGKEIKFLLHFVKESKQDESGMPNNRFLAERTGGTYSTLKVQPAELEDSGVYFCASIWEGIEYEQYFGPGTRLTVT.

This sequence joins TRBV27 and TRBJ2-2; 7 nucleotides match TRBD2. Germline CDR1 is MNHEY and CDR2 is SMNVEV (reference sequence). The CDR3 consists of 16 residues. V trimming: 2 bases; J trimming: 0 bases; junction bases outside the gene matches: 3. The CDR3 protein is CASSLSSGSNTGELFF. The CDR3 DNA reads as TGTGCCAGCAGTTTAAGTAGCGGGTCGAACACCGGGGAGCTGTTTTTT.

This clone was picked up one time. The V call is TRBV11-2, the J call TRBJ2-3, with D maybe TRBD1 (5 bases). Trimming took 0 bases from V and 4 from J, leaving 11 bases between them. Germline values: CDR1 SGHAT, CDR2 FQNNGV. This CDR3 comprises 15 residues. The CDR3 sequence is CASSLEGRNADTQYF. CDR3 nucleotide sequence: TGTGCCAGCAGCTTAGAGGGGCGTAATGCAGATACGCAGTATTTT.

This chain uses TRBV27 with TRBJ1-1; the D gene is possibly TRBD1 (5 bases). CDR3 length: 15 amino acids. The germline V and J ends were trimmed by 2 bases and 0 bases, with 10 bases remaining between them. Germline V gene sequence: CDR1 MNHEY, CDR2 SMNVEV (reference sequence). The CDR3 coding sequence is TGTGCCAGCAGTTTAGCCGGGACGGTGAACACTGAAGCTTTCTTT. Protein: CASSLAGTVNTEAFF.

The chain joins TRBV4-1 to TRBJ2-3, with unresolved D. Trimming removed 4 bases from V and 6 bases from J, with 20 bases in between. There are 16 residues in the CDR3. The germline V gene encodes CDR1 MGHRA and CDR2 YSYEKL. CDR3 region: CASSRVGPWGGDTQYF. For the CDR3, the DNA is TGCGCCAGCAGCCGCGTAGGCCCTTGGGGTGGGGATACGCAGTATTTT.

This chain uses TRBV9 with TRBJ2-1; D is unresolved. This CDR3 region has 12 residues. Germline values: CDR1 SGDLS, CDR2 YYNGEE. Trimming pared 1 base from V and 8 bases from J, leaving 7 bases between. The CDR3 coding sequence is TGTGCCAGCAGCGTATTTGCGGATGAGCAGTTCTTC. It is translated as CASSVFADEQFF.

This chain uses TRBV10-2 with TRBJ2-3; D not resolved. CDR3 length: 14 amino acids. From germline, CDR1 is WSHSY and CDR2 SAAADI. Trimming took 4 bases from V and 5 from J, leaving 13 bases between them. For the CDR3, the DNA is TGCGCCAGCAGTGTTGGAGCCCGCGGAGATACGCAGTATTTT. This gives the protein CASSVGARGDTQYF.

The CDR3 protein is CAWSRSGGLAKNIQYF. CDR3 bases: TGTGCCTGGAGTAGAAGCGGGGGGCTAGCCAAAAACATTCAGTACTTC. V gene TRBV30 combines with J gene TRBJ2-4, with TRBD2 matching over 9 bases. In germline, CDR1 is GTSNPN, CDR2 SVGIG (reference sequence). This CDR3 region has 16 residues. V trimming: 2 bases; J trimming: 0 bases; junction bases outside the gene matches: 5.

A remark on this clone: Mismatch with germline at one junction end may stem from a read error. The chain carries TRBV24-1 and TRBJ2-7; D uncertain. The CDR3 contains 11 residues. Germline V gene data show CDR1 as KGHDR and CDR2 as SFDVKD. The CDR3 sequence is CATSDFATAVF. The CDR3 nucleotides are TGTGCCACCAGTGATTTTGCCACTGCCGTTTTC.

The V gene is TRBV5-1, the J gene TRBJ1-6; D is uncertain. Trimming took off 3 bases at V and 6 bases at J, with 10 bases between the two ends. Germline V CDR1 and CDR2: SGHRS, YFSETQ. There are 14 residues in the CDR3. The CDR3: CASSSGSFNSPLHF. CDR3 DNA sequence: TGCGCCAGCAGCTCTGGTAGTTTTAATTCACCCCTCCACTTT.

The chain couples TRBV10-3 to TRBJ1-2; TRBD1 might be the D (6 bases). Per the germline V gene, CDR1 is ENHRY and CDR2 is SYGVKD. CDR3 length: 14 residues. The ends were cut back, 6 bases at V and 6 bases at J, with 17 bases in the middle. CDR3 nucleotide sequence: TGTGCCATCAGCAGGACAGTGCAAGGCGATGGCTACACCTTC. This encodes CAISRTVQGDGYTF.

The chain combines TRBV3-1 (or the pseudogene TRBV3-2) with TRBJ2-2; D is unresolved. CDR1 and CDR2 from the germline V gene are LGHDT and YNNKEL (reference sequence). V dropped 3 bases and J dropped 4 bases, with 0 bases sitting between them. The CDR3 is 11 amino acids. CDR3 in DNA: TGTGCCAGCAGCCACACCGGGGAGCTGTTTTTT. It specifies CASSHTGELFF.

V and J are TRBV6-4 and TRBJ1-2; possibly TRBD1 for D (5 bases). Germline V gene sequence: CDR1 MRHNA, CDR2 SNTAGT. This CDR3 has 14 residues. The V and J ends lost 6 bases and 6 bases respectively, with 17 bases between them. The CDR3 spells CASSPIGRGDGYTF. As DNA, the CDR3 is TGTGCCAGCAGCCCAATTGGGAGGGGCGATGGCTACACCTTC.

This rearrangement joins TRBV11-2 to TRBJ2-7, with D possibly being TRBD1 (6 bases). The CDR3 spans 13 residues. Per germline, CDR1 SGHAT and CDR2 FQNNGV. V dropped 5 bases and J dropped 7 bases, with 15 bases sitting between them. CDR3: CASSHGTTREQYF. CDR3 nucleotides: TGTGCCAGCAGCCATGGGACAACACGTGAGCAGTACTTC.

The chain combines TRBV3-1 (or the pseudogene TRBV3-2) with TRBJ2-1; TRBD2 might be the D (5 bases). Trimming took 0 bases from V and 16 from J, leaving 13 bases between them. This CDR3 has 12 amino acids. Germline CDR1 reads LGHDT; CDR2 reads YNNKEL (reference sequence). The CDR3 nucleotides read TGTGCCAGCAGCCAAGATGAGGCTAGCCCATTCTTC. Translated: CASSQDEASPFF.

This chain joins TRBV15 and TRBJ2-1; D is possibly TRBD1 (6 bases). The germline V and J ends were trimmed by 0 bases and 8 bases, with 8 bases remaining between them. The CDR3 is made up of 13 amino acids. CDR1 is LNHNV, CDR2 YYDKDF, per germline (reference sequence). Here the CDR3 reads CATSRDYRDEQFF. CDR3 coding DNA: TGTGCCACCAGCAGAGATTACAGGGATGAGCAGTTCTTC.